These 23 T cell receptor beta chains were sequenced from one sample in a study of T cell responses to AZD1222 COVID-19 vaccine. Sequenced by immunoSEQ multiplex PCR; TCRdb stores in-frame clones only, minus some. Of more than 95,000 clones listed, around 88% are singletons. The sequences come from peripheral blood, collected on day 0 of AZD1222 vaccination. These receptor sequences come from an adult in good health.

The chain is built from TRBV19 and TRBJ1-1; no reliable D call. CDR1 and CDR2 from the germline V gene are LNHDA and SQIVND (reference sequence). V gave up 1 base and J gave up 4 bases, with 10 bases separating them. The CDR3 totals 14 residues. CDR3 sequence: CASSIGLVGTEAFF. Here the CDR3 DNA reads TGTGCCAGTAGTATAGGTTTAGTGGGCACTGAAGCTTTCTTT.

The chain carries TRBV5-6 and TRBJ2-7; tentatively, D is TRBD2 (6 bases). Germline CDR1 and CDR2: SGHDT and YYEEEE. V gave up 0 bases and J gave up 5 bases, with 12 bases separating them. This CDR3 spans 14 amino acids. This CDR3 is CASSLVGREDEQYF. In nucleotides, the CDR3 is TGTGCCAGCAGCTTGGTTGGAAGGGAGGACGAGCAGTACTTC.

The chain recombines TRBV7-9 with TRBJ1-3; D not resolved. The CDR3 loop spans 17 amino acids. The ends were cut back, 0 bases at V and 0 bases at J, with 12 bases in the middle. CDR1 is SEHNR, CDR2 FQNEAQ, per germline (reference sequence). CDR3 coding DNA: TGTGCCAGCAGCTTAGCCGAGGCGCGATACTCTGGAAACACCATATATTTT. As protein: CASSLAEARYSGNTIYF.

The chain links TRBV27 to TRBJ2-7; weak D call: TRBD2 (5 bases). CDR3 length: 13 amino acids. The V end was cut by 8 bases, the J end by 3 bases, with 14 bases between. Germline CDR1 is MNHEY and CDR2 is SMNVEV (reference sequence). CDR3 nucleotide sequence: TGTGCCAGCGGAACTCATGGAGGCTACGAGCAGTACTTC. This encodes CASGTHGGYEQYF.

V is TRBV11-2 and J is TRBJ1-1; D is uncertain. Trimming pared 1 base from V and 3 bases from J, leaving 6 bases between. CDR3 length equals 13 residues. The germline V gene encodes CDR1 SGHAT and CDR2 FQNNGV. The CDR3, as DNA: TGTGCCAGCAGCTTAGTGAGAGACACTGAAGCTTTCTTT. This codes for CASSLVRDTEAFF.

The CDR3 sequence: CASREGASETQYF. Here the CDR3 DNA reads TGTGCCAGCAGAGAGGGGGCCTCAGAGACCCAGTACTTC. The chain combines TRBV7-9 with TRBJ2-5; 7 positions match TRBD1. The length of the CDR3 is 13 residues. The germline V gene has CDR1 SEHNR and CDR2 FQNEAQ (reference sequence). V lost 6 bases and J lost 4; bases outside the gene matches: 5.

This chain connects TRBV10-1 to TRBJ1-2; TRBD1 matches 11 bases. Germline V gives CDR1 WNHNN, CDR2 SYGVQD (reference sequence). V dropped 3 bases and J dropped 4; count of bases not matched to a gene: 13. The CDR3 is made up of 18 amino acids. CDR3 in DNA: TGCGCCAGCAGTGAAAAGCCCACGTCAGGACAGGGGGCCTATGGCTACACCTTC. It encodes CASSEKPTSGQGAYGYTF.

The chain carries TRBV29-1 and TRBJ1-6, with TRBD1 as a possible D gene (6 bases). V lost 6 bases to trimming and J lost 5 bases, with 11 bases between them. CDR1 is SQVTM and CDR2 is ANQGSEA in the germline V gene. This CDR3 spans 13 amino acids. This CDR3 reads CSVRTDHNSPLHF. The CDR3 DNA sequence: TGCAGCGTGAGGACAGACCATAATTCACCCCTCCACTTT. Combining the CDR3 with reference TRBV29-1 and TRBJ1-6 gives the whole variable domain SAVISQKPSRDICQRGTSLTIQCQVDSQVTMMFWYRQQPGQSLTLIATANQGSEATYESGFVIDKFPISRPNLTFSTLTVSNMSPEDSSIYLCSVRTDHNSPLHFGNGTRLTVT.

This clone is a singleton in its sample. The chain has TRBV6-5 and TRBJ1-1; TRBD1 matches at 9 bases. This CDR3 is 16 amino acids long. Trimming cost V 0 bases and J 4 bases; bases outside gene matches: 6. The germline V gene encodes CDR1 MNHEY and CDR2 SVGAGI. The CDR3 loop reads CASSYSRTGVGTEAFF. For the CDR3, the DNA is TGTGCCAGCAGTTACTCGAGGACAGGGGTAGGCACTGAAGCTTTCTTT.

The chain links TRBV7-2 to TRBJ1-2, with 7 bases matching TRBD1. Germline loops: CDR1 SGHTA, CDR2 FQGNSA. This CDR3 region has 14 residues. V lost 5 bases, J lost 4 bases, and 7 bases stayed unmatched. The CDR3 DNA reads as TGTGCCAGCAGCCCAGGGACAGCAGTCTATGGCTACACCTTC. It is translated as CASSPGTAVYGYTF.

This clone was recorded only once. V and J are TRBV29-1 and TRBJ2-7; no firm D call. Deletions cut 1 base from V and 1 base from J, with 5 bases between. Germline values: CDR1 SQVTM, CDR2 ANQGSEA. CDR3 size: 12 residues. The CDR3 bases are TGCAGCGTTGAAGGGGATTCCTACGAGCAGTACTTC. This sequence encodes CSVEGDSYEQYF.

CDR3 sequence: CASSLRDGNEQYF. CDR3 DNA: TGTGCCAGCAGTCTCCGGGACGGAAACGAGCAGTACTTC. V and J are TRBV6-4 and TRBJ2-7, with D perhaps matching TRBD1 or TRBD2 (5 bases each). Germline V gene sequence: CDR1 MRHNA, CDR2 SNTAGT. The CDR3 is 13 residues long. Trimming left V 5 bases short and J 5 bases short, with 13 bases between.

This chain joins TRBV24-1 and TRBJ1-2, with D hard to call. Germline V gene sequence: CDR1 KGHDR, CDR2 SFDVKD. CDR3 length: 13 residues. The germline V and J ends were trimmed by 4 bases and 2 bases, with 7 bases remaining between them. The CDR3 bases are TGTGCCACCAGTGACGACCCCAACTATGGCTACACCTTC. This codes for CATSDDPNYGYTF.

The chain combines TRBV6-2 or TRBV6-3 with TRBJ1-2, with 8 bases that match TRBD1. J lost 6 bases, V lost 7 bases, and 10 bases had no gene match. Germline CDR1 reads MNHEY; CDR2 reads SVGEGT. The CDR3 is made up of 14 amino acids. CDR3 bases: TGTGCCAGCATCCCACAGGGGGAAGGGGATGGCTACACCTTC. Protein sequence: CASIPQGEGDGYTF.

This clone was found once. Other DNA sequences in the same sample also yield this CDR3. This chain links TRBV28 with TRBJ1-1, with D perhaps TRBD1 (5 bases). V was shortened by 4 bases and J by 5 bases, with 8 bases between the two germline ends. This CDR3 has 12 residues. Germline loops: CDR1 MDHEN, CDR2 SYDVKM. In nucleotides, the CDR3 is TGTGCCAGCAGTTCCAGGGTAACTGAAGCTTTCTTT. It yields the protein CASSSRVTEAFF.

The chain links TRBV6-2 or TRBV6-3 to TRBJ2-4, with 12 bases identical to TRBD2. This CDR3 contains 17 residues. Trimming took 6 bases from V and 4 from J; bases not matched to a gene: 10. CDR1 and CDR2 (germline): MNHEY, SVGEGT. CDR3 loop: CASSPRLAGALKNIQYF. The DNA for the CDR3 is TGTGCCAGCAGCCCGAGACTAGCGGGGGCCCTTAAAAACATTCAGTACTTC.

V gene TRBV19 combines with J gene TRBJ1-5; 11 bases are shared with TRBD1. Germline CDR1 and CDR2: LNHDA and SQIVND (reference sequence). This CDR3 is built from 15 residues. After removal of 6 bases from V and 7 bases from J, the junction contained 8 bases not matched to a gene. For the CDR3, the DNA is TGTGCCAGTAGACAAGGACAGGGGGCAAGACAGCCCCAGCATTTT. Translated: CASRQGQGARQPQHF. Variable domain in full (rest from reference TRBV19 and TRBJ1-5): DGGITQSPKYLFRKEGQNVTLSCEQNLNHDAMYWYRQDPGQGLRLIYYSQIVNDFQKGDIAEGYSVSREKKESFPLTVTSAQKNPTAFYLCASRQGQGARQPQHFGDGTRLSIL.

The J gene is TRBJ2-5, the V gene TRBV5-1; 7 positions agree with TRBD1. CDR3 length: 14 amino acids. V lost 0 bases, J lost 3 bases, and 2 bases stayed unmatched. The germline CDR1 and CDR2 sequences are SGHRS and YFSETQ. The DNA for the CDR3 is TGCGCCAGCAGCTTGGCTGGACAGGAAGAGACCCAGTACTTC. Translation: CASSLAGQEETQYF. Together with reference TRBV5-1 and TRBJ2-5, the CDR3 gives the full variable domain: KAGVTQTPRYLIKTRGQQVTLSCSPISGHRSVSWYQQTPGQGLQFLFEYFSETQRNKGNFPGRFSGRQFSNSRSEMNVSTLELGDSALYLCASSLAGQEETQYFGPGTRLLVL.

V gene TRBV5-4 combines with J gene TRBJ1-2; TRBD1 matches at 9 bases. J lost 6 bases, V lost 1 base, and 7 bases had no gene match. Germline loops: CDR1 SGHNT, CDR2 YYREEE (reference sequence). CDR3 length: 15 residues. The CDR3 DNA follows: TGTGCCAGCAGCTTGCTGGGTCGACAGGGGGATGGCTACACCTTC. As protein: CASSLLGRQGDGYTF. Drawing the rest from reference TRBV5-4 and TRBJ1-2, the complete variable domain is ETGVTQSPTHLIKTRGQQVTLRCSSQSGHNTVSWYQQALGQGPQFIFQYYREEENGRGNFPPRFSGLQFPNYSSELNVNALELDDSALYLCASSLLGRQGDGYTFGSGTRLTVV.

This clone was seen more than once but under ten times. V and J are TRBV27 and TRBJ1-5, with D tentatively TRBD1 (6 bases). The CDR3 covers 16 residues. The germline V and J ends were trimmed by 5 bases and 4 bases, with 18 bases remaining between them. From germline, CDR1 is MNHEY and CDR2 SMNVEV (reference sequence). The DNA for the CDR3 is TGTGCCAGCAGTGGGTACAGGGATGGAACAAATCAGCCCCAGCATTTT. Translation: CASSGYRDGTNQPQHF.

CDR3 sequence (DNA): TGTGCCAGCAGCTTAGGACTAGCGGGAGGAGGAGAGACCCAGTACTTC. Translation: CASSLGLAGGGETQYF. V is TRBV7-9 and J is TRBJ2-5, with 13 nucleotides matching TRBD2. The CDR3 is made up of 16 amino acids. J gave up 4 bases and V 1 base, and 3 bases lay outside the gene matches. Per the germline V gene, CDR1 is SEHNR and CDR2 is FQNEAQ (reference sequence).

The chain links TRBV9 to TRBJ1-1; D call uncertain. This CDR3 comprises 15 residues. Trimming removed 5 bases at V and 1 base at J, with 15 bases between. The germline V gene encodes CDR1 SGDLS and CDR2 YYNGEE. The CDR3 protein is CASRSIEPGNTEAFF. The CDR3 region has the DNA TGTGCCAGCAGGTCCATAGAACCTGGGAACACTGAAGCTTTCTTT. The variable domain in full, with the rest retrieved from reference TRBV9 and TRBJ1-1, is DSGVTQTPKHLITATGQRVTLRCSPRSGDLSVYWYQQSLDQGLQFLIQYYNGEERAKGNILERFSAQQFPDLHSELNLSSLELGDSALYFCASRSIEPGNTEAFFGQGTRLTVV.

Written as DNA, the CDR3 is TGTGCCAGCAACAGGGGGCGGGCTAATGAAAAACTGTTTTTT. Its translation is CASNRGRANEKLFF. The rearrangement uses TRBV28 and TRBJ1-4, with 9 bases matching TRBD1. The CDR3 loop spans 14 amino acids. The ends lost 7 bases at V and 3 bases at J; junction bases unmatched: 3. Germline V gives CDR1 MDHEN, CDR2 SYDVKM.